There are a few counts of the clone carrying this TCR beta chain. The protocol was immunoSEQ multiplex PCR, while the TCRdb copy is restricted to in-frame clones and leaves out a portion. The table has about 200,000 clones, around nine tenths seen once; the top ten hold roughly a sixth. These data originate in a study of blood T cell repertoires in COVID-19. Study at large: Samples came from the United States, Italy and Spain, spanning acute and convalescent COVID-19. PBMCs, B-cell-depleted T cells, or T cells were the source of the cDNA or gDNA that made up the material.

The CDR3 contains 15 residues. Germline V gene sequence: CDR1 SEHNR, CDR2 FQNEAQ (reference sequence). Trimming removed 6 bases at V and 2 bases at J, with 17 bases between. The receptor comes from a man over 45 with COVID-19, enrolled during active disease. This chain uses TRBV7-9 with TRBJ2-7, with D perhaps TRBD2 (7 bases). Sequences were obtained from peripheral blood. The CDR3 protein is CASRGTKDSTYEQYF. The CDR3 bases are TGTGCCAGCAGAGGGACTAAGGACAGCACCTACGAGCAGTACTTC.